This TCR beta chain was identified in a study of beta chain features in type 1 diabetes (dated 2018 in TCRdb). About the investigation overall: Patients and healthy donors did not differ in mean age, gender distribution, total cell number or subset yield. Across all samples, almost 110 million sorted cells were examined, and cell number per subset correlated strongly with RNA yield. Naive and central memory subsets were obtained from all 30 or so donors, but regulatory and stem cell-like memory subsets were isolated from only 8 patients and 8 healthy donors. The study compared the TCRB repertoires of sorted circulating CD4+ T cell subsets in recently diagnosed type 1 diabetes patients with those in matched healthy donors.

Broader findings and caveats from the paper: Because cDNA rather than genomic DNA was sequenced, highly expressing activated cells could have been over-represented, although no difference in activation and CD3 levels was found between groups. Because the HLA sub-analyses included only small numbers of individuals, any influence of HLA type on TCRB rearrangement was left unresolved. PCR may preferentially amplify shorter templates, but because patient and control samples were amplified and corrected together, any resulting skew would affect both groups equally. The naive, central memory and regulatory TCRB repertoires appeared to resemble one another more closely among patients than among healthy donors. Type 1 diabetes patients showed a moderate but significant shortening of TCRB CDR3 length in all four CD4+ subsets. At VDJ recombination sites, type 1 diabetes patients had fewer insertions and more deleted nucleotides, which implies abnormalities in thymic rearrangement.

To note about this clone: Its antigen is currently not known. No quality values exist for individual bases; no much larger clone is one base distant.

The cysteine opens and the phenylalanine closes a CDR3 of 16 amino acids. Only the CDR3 DNA stays, 48 bases, in frame from base 1. Looking up the germline V gene yields CDR1 MNHEY and CDR2 SVGAGI. From V the trimming removes 2 bases and from J it removes 5 bases, while the gene matches leave 9 bases of the junction unaccounted for. From each donor, a single peripheral blood sample of roughly 0.11 L on average was drawn into heparinised tubes. A BD FACSAria II was used to sort naive, central memory, regulatory and stem cell-like memory CD4+ T cells with a panel that included CD45RO, CCR7, CD25, CD127, CD95 and CD27. A purity above 95% was achieved for all sorted populations. PBMCs were separated immediately by Lymphoprep density gradient centrifugation and were stained directly, without being cultured. So that batch effects would be minimized, each experiment stained and sorted samples in pairs, pairing one healthy donor with one patient.

The entire isolated RNA was reverse transcribed using the High Capacity cDNA Reverse Transcription Kit, and thus expressed TCRB transcripts were sequenced. Deep immunoSEQ sequencing was performed on naive, central memory and regulatory T cell samples, with an average of about 4 million total reads per sample. Sorted cells were lysed in RLT buffer and RNA was extracted with DNase-treated RNeasy Micro or Mini kits, depending on cell number. To prevent cross-contamination, every cell subset was processed on its own, while patient and healthy donor samples were processed together. The immunoSEQ multiplex PCR was used to amplify TCRB sequences from cDNA, generating 87-bp fragments that spanned the CDR3 region. Sequencing of the amplicons was done on the Illumina HiSeq platform. On the study's bioinformatics: PCR bias was corrected computationally using synthetic template baselines, and reads within Hamming distance 2 were collapsed, with unmergeable singletons discarded. By aligning reads against IMGT, V, D and J genes, CDR3 length, and insertions or deletions at six rearrangement sites were assigned. Within each subset, clonotype counts were normalized to the number of sorted cells before true diversity and Gini coefficients were calculated with the tcR R package. Repertoire sharing was quantified using the overlap coefficient calculated on TCRB nucleotide sequences. As a proxy for the pre-selection repertoire, out-of-frame TCRB sequences from naive cells were analyzed. Sourced from immuneACCESS, this table was stored by TCRdb with only in-frame sequences that have V and J called. A share of the clones is absent; for the studies checked, an unresolved V gene accounts for under half, and the remainder has no known explanation. V and J calls and clone size follow that table, whereas D and trimming were derived from the DNA. This sample lists approximately 150,000 clones; 10% were detected once. 1.3% of the sample lies in the top ten.

The clonotype was recovered from a man between 18 and 29 years old in good health. The chain uses TRBV6-5 and TRBJ2-5; 9 bases in between match TRBD2. The sample taken for sequencing was naive CD4+ T cells from blood. Reading the label with the study, this specimen's cell subset or site is: true naive CD4+ T cells. The CDR3 in this case is CASSYGSAGGGETQYF. The DNA sequence follows: TGTGCCAGCAGTTACGGTTCAGCGGGGGGCGGGGAGACCCAGTACTTC.